What follows is one T cell receptor beta chain and its context. Antigen: not known. The CDR3 contains 10 residues. Per germline, CDR1 DFQATT and CDR2 SNEGSKA (reference sequence). The authors ran a second PCR of about 7 to 12 cycles using a sample-barcoded 5' primer and a J-beta primer mix. Each cDNA was tagged by a template-switch adaptor containing 12 random nucleotides. MiXCR, applied by TCRdb to the 5' RACE reads, yields one record per CDR3 protein. The data show roughly 800,000 distinct CDR3 sequences, about 48% seen once. The data were obtained in a study of blood T cells in healthy people across ages. Points from the study as a whole: Long-lived donors carried more naive CD4+ cells and greater diversity than aged donors. Unsorted PBMCs blocked a conclusive comparison of naive and antigen-experienced cells.

The chain has TRBV20-1 and TRBJ1-1; no definite D call. The sample was blood. The TCR was taken from a man at least 80 years old in good health. The chain's CDR3 is CSAHVFPAFF. The DNA for the CDR3 is TGCAGCGCCCATGTCTTCCCAGCTTTCTTT.